The entry below describes one TCR beta chain. Its specificity is not known. Trimming shortened V by 11 bases and J by 0 bases, and 11 bases separated the two germline ends. The germline CDR1 and CDR2 sequences are MGHDK and SYGVNS. CDR3 length: 12 residues. This PCR relied on a set of 60 Vbeta primers and 13 Jbeta primers. TCRdb's copy holds only in-frame clones and misses some; the assay was immunoSEQ multiplex PCR. The table lists approximately 140,000 clones. The sample is drawn from a study of cytomegalovirus exposure and HLA in healthy donors. Study findings and constraints: Later genetic work tied a missense DCLRE1C variant to beta-chain V and J trimming.

Donors sampled were nominally healthy, though unrecorded immune exposures were likely. The chain uses TRBV25-1 and TRBJ2-7; tentative D call: TRBD2 (6 bases). The sequencing input was PBMCs. The sequence was obtained from a woman between 18 and 29 years old in good health and CMV-seronegative. CDR3 DNA: TGTGCCGCGGAGGGCAGCTCCTACGAGCAGTACTTC. Its translation: CAAEGSSYEQYF.